One and the same sample provided the 25 T cell receptor beta chains below, sequenced in a study of Ad26.COV2.S vaccination and SARS-CoV-2 variants. The treatment: 15 to 20 received Ad26.COV2.S at low or high dose, single or two shots; about 5 received placebo; per-sample allocation not given. Material that was analyzed had been drawn on day 63 after the first vaccine or placebo injection. TCRdb keeps only in-frame clones here, not all; method: immunoSEQ multiplex PCR. The sample carries around 320,000 clones, around 87% recorded once. This specimen consisted of peripheral blood, obtained in a trial of Ad26.COV2.S vaccine versus placebo. The receptors were gathered from a person aged 18-60 years who received the Ad26.COV2.S COVID-19 vaccine or a placebo.

J is TRBJ2-1 and V is TRBV5-1, with TRBD2 matching over 7 bases. Germline V gene sequence: CDR1 SGHRS, CDR2 YFSETQ. The CDR3 contains 15 residues. The ends lost 0 bases at V and 2 bases at J; junction bases unmatched: 2. CDR3 sequence reads: CASSLASGAYNEQFF. CDR3 coding DNA: TGCGCCAGCAGCTTGGCTAGCGGAGCCTACAATGAGCAGTTCTTC.

Only a few counts were recorded for this clone. This chain connects TRBV27 to TRBJ1-5; D possibly corresponds to TRBD1 (5 bases). V was cut by 5 bases and J by 9 bases, with 17 bases left in between. The CDR3 is 14 amino acids. CDR1 is MNHEY, CDR2 SMNVEV, per germline (reference sequence). The CDR3 bases are TGTGCCAGCAGTCCCGACAGCTCCCTTTGGCCCCAGCATTTT. It specifies CASSPDSSLWPQHF.

V and J are TRBV3-1 (or the pseudogene TRBV3-2) and TRBJ1-4; D uncertain. Trimming cost V 4 bases and J 4 bases, with 7 bases left between them. This CDR3 is 13 amino acids long. Germline CDR1 reads LGHDT; CDR2 reads YNNKEL (reference sequence). In DNA, the CDR3 is TGTGCCAGCAGCCCGTCCCTTAATGAAAAACTGTTTTTT. It yields the protein CASSPSLNEKLFF.

This clone was counted a single time. The gene calls are TRBV5-6 and TRBJ1-3, with a tentative D call TRBD1 (5 bases). The germline gives CDR1 SGHDT, CDR2 YYEEEE. The germline V and J ends were trimmed by 0 bases and 4 bases, with 11 bases remaining between them. The CDR3 extends over 15 amino acids. The CDR3 DNA follows: TGTGCCAGCAGCTTGGGGGACCCTTCCGGAAACACCATATATTTT. The encoded protein is CASSLGDPSGNTIYF. The variable domain in full, with the rest retrieved from reference TRBV5-6 and TRBJ1-3, is DAGVTQSPTHLIKTRGQQVTLRCSPKSGHDTVSWYQQALGQGPQFIFQYYEEEERQRGNFPDRFSGHQFPNYSSELNVNALLLGDSALYLCASSLGDPSGNTIYFGEGSWLTVV.

The rearrangement uses TRBV6-6 and TRBJ1-2; 8 bases fit TRBD1. In germline, CDR1 is MNHNY, CDR2 SVGAGI (reference sequence). The CDR3 length is 17 residues. Losses at the gene ends were 6 bases for V and 0 bases for J; bases not matched to a gene: 12. CDR3 nucleotides: TGTGCCAGCAGACGACATACAGGGGGGGCCTCTAACTATGGCTACACCTTC. It encodes CASRRHTGGASNYGYTF.

The chain carries TRBV7-6 and TRBJ2-7; 11 bases are shared with TRBD2. The V and J ends lost 3 bases and 0 bases, in that order; junction bases with no gene match: 7. The germline gives CDR1 SGHVS, CDR2 FNYEAQ. The length of the CDR3 is 17 residues. The CDR3 DNA follows: TGTGCCAGCAGCTTTTCTAGCGGGGGGAGTAGCTCCTACGAGCAGTACTTC. This sequence encodes CASSFSSGGSSSYEQYF.

About this clone itself: This CDR3 is also generated by other DNA sequences in the sample. The CDR3 region is CASSLNGGTEAFF. The CDR3 DNA sequence: TGTGCCAGCAGTTTGAATGGGGGCACTGAAGCTTTCTTT. The rearrangement links TRBV12-3 or TRBV12-4 to TRBJ1-1; possible D gene TRBD1, 5 bases. Deletions cut 3 bases from V and 4 bases from J, with 9 bases between. The CDR3 has 13 amino acids.

This clone was recorded only once. The sample contains more than one DNA sequence encoding this CDR3. The rearrangement links TRBV3-1 (or the pseudogene TRBV3-2) to TRBJ1-1, with D unclear. The germline V and J ends were trimmed by 2 bases and 0 bases, with 7 bases remaining between them. The germline V gene encodes CDR1 LGHDT and CDR2 YNNKEL (reference sequence). This CDR3 region has 14 residues. The DNA for the CDR3 is TGTGCCAGCAGCCAATCTGGGGTGAACACTGAAGCTTTCTTT. It codes for CASSQSGVNTEAFF.

V is TRBV7-6 and J is TRBJ1-5, with TRBD1 identical over 7 bases. V was clipped by 1 base and J by 1 base; unmatched bases: 7. Germline V gives CDR1 SGHVS, CDR2 FNYEAQ. This CDR3 region has 17 residues. CDR3 bases: TGTGCCAGCAGCTTAGGGGCAGGGGGGTTGAGCAATCAGCCCCAGCATTTT. Translating it yields CASSLGAGGLSNQPQHF.

This chain links TRBV19 with TRBJ2-2, with 12 bases that match TRBD2. The CDR3 is 17 amino acids. With 8 bases clipped from V and 4 bases from J, the junction kept 11 bases outside the gene matches. Germline values: CDR1 LNHDA, CDR2 SQIVND (reference sequence). CDR3 sequence reads: CASGPRLAGGGTGELFF. For the CDR3, the DNA is TGTGCCAGTGGGCCGCGGCTAGCGGGGGGGGGCACCGGGGAGCTGTTTTTT. The full variable domain, completed using reference TRBV19 and TRBJ2-2, is DGGITQSPKYLFRKEGQNVTLSCEQNLNHDAMYWYRQDPGQGLRLIYYSQIVNDFQKGDIAEGYSVSREKKESFPLTVTSAQKNPTAFYLCASGPRLAGGGTGELFFGEGSRLTVL.

This chain joins TRBV13 and TRBJ1-1; the D is unclear. This CDR3 has 14 residues. V was shortened by 5 bases and J by 11 bases, with 21 bases between the two germline ends. Germline-derived CDR1 and CDR2 are PRHDT and FYEKMQ (reference sequence). CDR3 residues: CASSEGQVQGSAFF. Written as DNA, the CDR3 is TGTGCCAGCAGCGAGGGCCAGGTACAAGGGTCGGCTTTCTTT.

This rearrangement joins TRBV6-5 to TRBJ1-1; a weak D match, TRBD1 (6 bases). In germline, CDR1 is MNHEY, CDR2 SVGAGI. The CDR3 loop spans 14 amino acids. V was cut by 0 bases and J by 3 bases, with 8 bases left in between. The CDR3 DNA is TGTGCCAGCAGTTACTCAACAGGGTACACTGAAGCTTTCTTT. Protein: CASSYSTGYTEAFF.

For this clone: Other DNA sequences within the sample encode an identical CDR3. The chain joins TRBV30 to TRBJ1-5, with 7 bases fitting TRBD1. Trimming took 5 bases from V and 2 from J; bases not matched to a gene: 6. CDR1 GTSNPN and CDR2 SVGIG come from the germline V gene (reference sequence). This CDR3 comprises 14 residues. As DNA, the CDR3 is TGTGCCTGGGCGTCCGGGACAGGCAATCAGCCCCAGCATTTT. It encodes CAWASGTGNQPQHF.

The chain employs TRBV29-1 and TRBJ2-5, with 7 bases lining up with TRBD1. CDR3 size: 14 residues. Unmatched junction bases numbered 7, after V lost 4 bases and J lost 2 bases. CDR1 SQVTM and CDR2 ANQGSEA come from the germline V gene. The CDR3 protein is CSVGNRGVQETQYF. DNA of the CDR3: TGCAGCGTTGGCAACAGGGGTGTACAAGAGACCCAGTACTTC.

The chain links TRBV5-5 to TRBJ1-1; D possibly corresponds to TRBD1 (6 bases). Per germline, CDR1 SGHKS and CDR2 YYEKEE (reference sequence). CDR3 size: 14 residues. Trimming left V 1 base short and J 7 bases short, with 14 bases between. The chain's CDR3 is CASSLIRTASEAFF. The CDR3, as DNA: TGTGCCAGCAGCTTGATTCGGACAGCGAGTGAAGCTTTCTTT.

For the CDR3, the DNA is TGTGCCAGCAGTTACTCATCCGGGACAGGGGGGTTCTACACCTTC. Translated: CASSYSSGTGGFYTF. The chain carries TRBV6-5 and TRBJ1-2, with 11 bases matching TRBD1. The ends lost 0 bases at V and 10 bases at J; junction bases unmatched: 7. The CDR3 is 15 residues long. Germline CDR1 MNHEY, CDR2 SVGAGI.

The chain recombines TRBV4-3 with TRBJ1-1; 8 bases line up with TRBD1. This CDR3 comprises 17 residues. The V gene end was trimmed by 0 bases and the J gene end by 2 bases; junction bases not matched to a gene: 8. Germline lookup yields CDR1 LGHNA and CDR2 YSLEER. The CDR3 is CASSQDKRTGKNTEAFF. CDR3 nucleotide sequence: TGCGCCAGCAGCCAAGATAAACGGACAGGGAAAAACACTGAAGCTTTCTTT.

The CDR3 loop is CASSHNEQFF. In DNA form, the CDR3 reads TGTGCCAGCAGTCACAATGAGCAGTTCTTC. V gene TRBV6-5 combines with J gene TRBJ2-1, with D unresolved. The CDR3 runs 10 residues. Germline assignment: CDR1 MNHEY and CDR2 SVGAGI. The germline V and J ends were trimmed by 5 bases and 5 bases, with 1 base remaining between them.

The chain joins TRBV6-5 to TRBJ2-1; TRBD2 aligns across 7 bases. Germline values: CDR1 MNHEY, CDR2 SVGAGI. V lost 8 bases, J lost 0 bases, and 1 base stayed unmatched. This CDR3 region has 13 residues. The CDR3: CASGEGSYNEQFF. DNA for the CDR3: TGTGCCAGCGGGGAGGGCTCCTACAATGAGCAGTTCTTC.

The chain carries TRBV5-8 and TRBJ1-2, with TRBD1 matching over 7 bases. CDR1 and CDR2 (germline): SGHTS, YDEGEE. The CDR3 runs to 13 residues. The V gene end was trimmed by 0 bases and the J gene end by 6 bases; junction bases not matched to a gene: 2. This CDR3 is CASSLGRGDGYTF. Written as DNA, the CDR3 is TGTGCCAGCAGCTTGGGCAGGGGGGATGGCTACACCTTC.

Comments on this clone: The junction and the germline gene differ at one end; a read error may be behind it. V gene TRBV7-7 combines with J gene TRBJ2-7; D is perhaps TRBD1 (6 bases). This CDR3 contains 14 residues. Germline V CDR1 and CDR2: SSHAT, FNYEAQ (reference sequence). CDR3 in DNA: TGTGCTAGCAGTACAGGGCTTACGTTGTACGAGCAGTACTTC. Amino acids: CASSTGLTLYEQYF.

This chain connects TRBV12-3 or TRBV12-4 to TRBJ1-2; TRBD1 aligns across 7 bases. V dropped 7 bases and J dropped 2; count of bases not matched to a gene: 4. The CDR3 runs to 13 residues. The CDR3 loop reads CASNSGQNYGYTF. CDR3 nucleotide sequence: TGTGCCAGCAACTCGGGACAGAACTATGGCTACACCTTC.

This chain connects TRBV5-5 to TRBJ2-7; the match to TRBD1 covers 8 bases. The V and J ends lost 3 bases and 6 bases, in that order; junction bases with no gene match: 2. This CDR3 has 12 amino acids. Germline-derived CDR1 and CDR2 are SGHKS and YYEKEE (reference sequence). The CDR3 protein is CASSWGQVEQYF. CDR3 coding DNA: TGTGCCAGCAGCTGGGGACAGGTCGAGCAGTACTTC.

The CDR3 reads CASSQGGDQGQPQHF. CDR3 in DNA: TGTGCCAGCAGCCAAGGGGGGGACCAGGGTCAGCCCCAGCATTTT. V is TRBV4-2 and J is TRBJ1-5; tentatively, D is TRBD1 (5 bases). V was trimmed by 1 base and J by 6 bases, leaving 13 bases between them. This CDR3 has 15 amino acids. Germline-derived CDR1 and CDR2 are LGHNA and YNFKEQ.

The chain is built from TRBV5-1 and TRBJ2-6; no clear D. CDR1 is SGHRS, CDR2 YFSETQ, per germline. The V gene lost 1 base and the J gene lost 2 bases, with 4 bases spanning the gap. This CDR3 has 14 residues. CDR3 nucleotides: TGCGCCAGCAGCTTGTCTCCTGGGGCCAACGTCCTGACTTTC. Its protein product is CASSLSPGANVLTF.